This T cell receptor beta chain was identified in a study of blood T cell repertoires in COVID-19. In the source study's methods: Reference gene primer amplification in the assay estimated nucleated cell counts. Profiled with immunoSEQ multiplex PCR; TCRdb holds only in-frame clones, not every one. V and J calls and clone size are those listed in that table; D and trimming were worked out from the DNA. The repertoire has about 320,000 clones, 89% of them found once; the top ten carry around 6%. The CDR3 sequence is 13 residues long. From germline, CDR1 is ENHRY and CDR2 SYGVKD. V lost 8 bases to trimming and J lost 7 bases; unmatched junction nucleotides: 3.

Sequenced: peripheral blood. The chain recombines TRBV10-3 with TRBJ1-6, with 9 bases fitting TRBD1. This clonotype originated in a man younger than 35 who had recovered from COVID-19. The CDR3: CAIGGQGNSPLHF. CDR3 in DNA: TGTGCCATCGGAGGACAGGGGAATTCACCCCTCCACTTT.